This TCR beta chain was captured by sequencing in a study of blood T cell repertoires in COVID-19. Study-wide context: The origin of the acute and convalescent COVID-19 samples was the United States, Italy and Spain.

Participants were aged roughly 18 to 90 years, lived in under 25 US areas, and enrolled virtually. Participants were placed into cohorts based on the clinical history they reported. Clones were sequenced by immunoSEQ multiplex PCR, and TCRdb holds only the in-frame ones, with some missing. The sample has 230,000 or so clones, 80% to 90% seen once. The germline V gene encodes CDR1 MNHNS and CDR2 SASEGT. The CDR3 runs to 16 residues. The J segment lost 6 bases and the V segment lost 4 bases, leaving 8 bases of the junction unmatched. The J gene is TRBJ2-7, the V gene TRBV6-1, with 14 bases fitting TRBD2. The specimen sequenced was PBMCs or T cells enriched from blood (not recorded which). The TCR was taken from a woman in her fifties or sixties with acute COVID-19. CDR3 sequence (DNA): TGTGCCAGCAGTGGGGGACTAGCGGGAGCTTTGACCGAGCAGTACTTC. Translation gives CASSGGLAGALTEQYF.